This T cell receptor (beta chain) is drawn from a study of blood T cell repertoires in COVID-19. Study in general: Some COVID-19 samples were acute and others convalescent; all came from the United States, Italy and Spain.

As originally analysed: For nucleated cells, counts were estimated from reference gene primer amplification. The assay was immunoSEQ multiplex PCR, and TCRdb's table has in-frame clones only and misses some. That table furnishes V, J and clone size, whereas the DNA furnished D and trimming. Seen here are fewer than 250,000 clones, less than 85% observed once, and the top ten hold 3.2%. CDR1 is LNHNV and CDR2 is YYDKDF in the germline V gene (reference sequence). Deletions cut 1 base from V and 3 bases from J, with 13 bases between. CDR3 length: 16 residues. Each recovered donor of Cohort 3 presented with two negative PCRs, clearance, or symptom resolution.

The material sequenced was PBMCs or T cells enriched from blood (not recorded which). V gene TRBV15 combines with J gene TRBJ1-5; D not resolved. The clonotype originates from a woman in her twenties or thirties who had recovered from COVID-19. The CDR3 loop is CATSRGGGTSNQPQHF. CDR3 bases: TGTGCCACCAGCAGAGGAGGAGGAACCTCCAATCAGCCCCAGCATTTT.